This TCR beta chain was retrieved from a study of T-cell reconstitution after alpha-beta-depleted transplantation in children. Study results and limitations: Hyperexpanded clones declined; after one year, newly produced T cells mostly supplied diversity. Some patients' high day-60 TCRbeta diversity was traced to surviving recipient T cells and thymic progenitors. Approximately two months post-transplant, alpha-beta T cells reportedly originated from several hundred expanded graft clones.

The CDR3 runs to 16 residues. V shed 5 bases and J 2 bases; nucleotides not matched to a gene: 6. Germline V lookup: CDR1 SEHNR, CDR2 FQNEAQ (reference sequence). In this sample, this clonotype turned up many times. The antigen is not known. During its preparation, the TCRbeta library received unique molecular identifiers. TCRdb used MiXCR to reprocess the PCR reads, holding one entry per CDR3 protein. The sample carries about 490,000 distinct CDR3 sequences, roughly a tenth recorded once. The receptor's source is a child aged 2 to 10 with inherited bone marrow failure, due to receive a stem cell transplant. The chain joins TRBV7-9 to TRBJ2-2, with TRBD2 matching over 9 bases. The sequenced sample was PBMCs, obtained before TCRalphabeta/CD19-depleted stem cell transplant. CDR3 sequence: CASSVPGLANTGELFF. Written as DNA, the CDR3 is TGTGCCAGCAGCGTGCCGGGACTAGCAAACACCGGGGAGCTGTTTTTT.